One sample yielded the 6 T cell receptor beta chains listed below, sequenced in a study of cytomegalovirus exposure and HLA in healthy donors. PCR primers comprised 60 Vbeta and 13 Jbeta primers. Sequenced by immunoSEQ multiplex PCR; TCRdb stores in-frame clones only, minus some. The sample has 90,000 to 110,000 clones, approximately 81% seen once. The sequencing input was PBMCs. The receptors come from a woman in her thirties in good health and CMV-seronegative.

The chain has TRBV11-2 and TRBJ2-7; 10 bases match TRBD2. CDR1 SGHAT and CDR2 FQNNGV come from the germline V gene. The J segment lost 2 bases and the V segment lost 5 bases, leaving 12 bases of the junction unmatched. CDR3 length: 17 residues. The CDR3 region has the DNA TGTGCCAGCAGCCGATCCTTAGCGGGAGGCCCCCCCTACGAGCAGTACTTC. Its translation: CASSRSLAGGPPYEQYF. Complete variable domain (other parts from reference TRBV11-2 and TRBJ2-7): EAGVAQSPRYKIIEKRQSVAFWCNPISGHATLYWYQQILGQGPKLLIQFQNNGVVDDSQLPKDRFSAERLKGVDSTLKIQPAKLEDSAVYLCASSRSLAGGPPYEQYFGPGTRLTVT.

The CDR3 coding sequence is TGTGCCAGCAGCCACACGGGGGTCGGGGAGACCCAGTACTTC. Encoded protein: CASSHTGVGETQYF. V is TRBV5-6 and J is TRBJ2-5, with D possibly matching TRBD2 (6 bases). Germline loops: CDR1 SGHDT, CDR2 YYEEEE. The CDR3 is 14 amino acids. V lost 4 bases, J lost 5 bases, and 15 bases lay in between.

The rearrangement joins TRBV10-2 to TRBJ2-7, with TRBD2 identical over 10 bases. V lost 2 bases, J lost 4 bases, and 11 bases stayed unmatched. Germline values: CDR1 WSHSY, CDR2 SAAADI. There are 17 residues in the CDR3. The CDR3 coding sequence is TGCGCCAGCAGTGAGGGCGGTCTAGCGGGAGTGGAGTACGAGCAGTACTTC. Encoded protein: CASSEGGLAGVEYEQYF.

The rearrangement links TRBV9 to TRBJ2-7; tentatively, D is TRBD2 (6 bases). This CDR3 spans 14 amino acids. V was pared by 0 bases and J by 2 bases, with 9 bases between. CDR1 and CDR2 from the germline V gene are SGDLS and YYNGEE. The CDR3 region has the DNA TGTGCCAGCAGCGTAGGGGGAGGAACCTACGAGCAGTACTTC. Its protein is CASSVGGGTYEQYF.

The genes are TRBV4-1 and TRBJ2-2; 9 bases line up with TRBD2. V was pared by 0 bases and J by 3 bases, with 17 bases of the junction left unmatched. Per germline, CDR1 MGHRA and CDR2 YSYEKL. This CDR3 is built from 21 residues. CDR3 amino acids: CASSQEGGGGSGRPHTGELFF. CDR3 sequence (DNA): TGCGCCAGCAGCCAAGAAGGGGGGGGAGGTAGCGGGAGACCCCACACCGGGGAGCTGTTTTTT.

This clone was found a few times. At one boundary the junction diverges from the germline segment, which might be a read error. The chain carries TRBV5-5 and TRBJ2-2, with unresolved D. The CDR3 runs to 15 residues. CDR1 is SGHKS and CDR2 is YYEKEE in the germline V gene (reference sequence). The CDR3 DNA is TGTGCCAGCAGGTTGGATCCAACGACTGTCGGGGAGCTGTTTTTT. It is translated as CASRLDPTTVGELFF.